The T cell receptor (beta chain) described here comes from a study of OX40 agonist ivuxolimab in advanced cancers. Overall study context: Ivuxolimab is an agonistic anti-OX40 (CD134) antibody, and patients were treated with it. Patients with hepatocellular carcinoma, melanoma, renal cell or head and neck cancer made up the dose-escalation patients. Age averaged around 60 years (range roughly 20 to 90), and roughly 82% were male.

As to this clone: The target antigen is unknown.

V was clipped by 4 bases and J by 8 bases; unmatched bases: 14. The CDR3 runs 15 residues. Germline values: CDR1 SGHNT, CDR2 YYREEE (reference sequence). TCRdb's table, derived via immunoSEQ multiplex PCR, lists solely in-frame clones and lacks some. The sample lists about 59,000 clones, around 84% occurring once. Whole-study findings and limits: Which antigen the expanded peripheral T cells recognized is unknown.

Here the sequenced sample was CD4+ or CD8+ T cells sorted from blood, taken in a trial of the OX40 agonist ivuxolimab. The clonotype comes from an adult with an advanced solid tumor such as melanoma, head and neck, liver or kidney cancer. The rearrangement joins TRBV5-4 to TRBJ1-2, with 7 nucleotides matching TRBD1. CDR3 in amino acids: CASSPPGQLGVGYTF. CDR3 DNA sequence: TGTGCCAGCAGCCCACCGGGACAGCTGGGTGTGGGCTACACCTTC.